This TCR beta chain derives from a study of blood T cell repertoires in COVID-19. Study summary: The United States, Italy and Spain were the sources of the acute and convalescent COVID-19 samples. T cells, B-cell-depleted T cells, or PBMCs provided the cDNA or gDNA that served as material.

This CDR3 is built from 15 residues. Trimming left V 5 bases short and J 3 bases short, with 17 bases between. Looked up from germline, CDR1 is MDHEN and CDR2 is SYDVKM. Per the original data handling: Reference gene primer amplification in the assay estimated nucleated cell counts. Sequenced by immunoSEQ multiplex PCR; TCRdb stores in-frame clones only, minus some. The V and J calls and clone size come from that table; D and trimming were worked out from the DNA. The table has about 260,000 clones, 88% seen once. The origin of this receptor is a human donor in a cohort sampled during active COVID-19. The sequencing input was peripheral blood. J is TRBJ2-7 and V is TRBV28; a weak D match, TRBD1 (6 bases). The CDR3 loop is CASSRTQGVLYEQYF. The CDR3 nucleotides read TGTGCCAGCAGTAGAACACAGGGCGTGCTCTACGAGCAGTACTTC.